This is a list of T cell receptor beta chains from one sample in a study of T cell responses to AZD1222 COVID-19 vaccine. Generated by immunoSEQ multiplex PCR, the TCRdb table keeps only in-frame clones and is missing some. The sample lists 75,000 or so clones, 91% seen once, with under 35% in the top ten. The specimen comprised peripheral blood, sampled 28 days after the second AZD1222 dose. These TCRs come from an adult who received the AZD1222 COVID-19 vaccine. CDR3s include the opening cysteine and the closing phenylalanine or tryptophan. Fields, in order: D gene, J gene, clone size, V gene, CDR3 protein, CDR3 DNA. A D gene is named only where the DNA matches it firmly. Clone size is not always given. Where it is, it says once, few, many or a class for expanded clones.

d_call: TRBD2; j_call: TRBJ2-7; clone_size: NA; v_call: TRBV4-1; cdr3_aa: CASSQRAGARYEQYF; cdr3_nt: TGCGCCAGCAGCCAGAGGGCGGGAGCACGATACGAGCAGTACTTC
d_call: NA; j_call: TRBJ2-2; clone_size: NA; v_call: TRBV27; cdr3_aa: CASSLGAPGELFF; cdr3_nt: TGTGCCAGCAGTTTAGGGGCCCCCGGGGAGCTGTTTTTT
d_call: NA; j_call: TRBJ1-1; clone_size: NA; v_call: TRBV25-1; cdr3_aa: CASSDTGNTEAFF; cdr3_nt: TGTGCCAGCAGTGATACGGGAAACACTGAAGCTTTCTTT
d_call: TRBD1; j_call: TRBJ1-2; clone_size: NA; v_call: TRBV7-2; cdr3_aa: CASSPGTEYGYTF; cdr3_nt: TGTGCCAGCAGCCCCGGGACAGAGTATGGCTACACCTTC
d_call: NA; j_call: TRBJ1-3; clone_size: NA; v_call: TRBV12-3/TRBV12-4; cdr3_aa: CASSLWQRDTIYF; cdr3_nt: TGTGCCAGCAGTTTATGGCAGAGGGACACCATATATTTT
d_call: NA; j_call: TRBJ2-3; clone_size: NA; v_call: TRBV19; cdr3_aa: CASSMFAGLGLDTQYF; cdr3_nt: TGTGCCAGTAGTATGTTCGCGGGTCTAGGTTTAGATACGCAGTATTTT
d_call: NA; j_call: TRBJ2-3; clone_size: NA; v_call: TRBV10-1; cdr3_aa: CASSHTGPPQYF; cdr3_nt: TGCGCCAGCAGCCATACAGGGCCTCCGCAGTATTTT
d_call: TRBD2; j_call: TRBJ2-3; clone_size: NA; v_call: TRBV28; cdr3_aa: CASSSPAGGQEDTQYF; cdr3_nt: TGTGCCAGCAGTTCCCCCGCGGGAGGGCAGGAAGATACGCAGTATTTT
d_call: NA; j_call: TRBJ2-6; clone_size: NA; v_call: TRBV2; cdr3_aa: CASLRDTSGANVLTF; cdr3_nt: TGTGCCAGCCTCCGGGACACCTCAGGGGCCAACGTCCTGACTTTC
d_call: TRBD1; j_call: TRBJ2-5; clone_size: NA; v_call: TRBV19; cdr3_aa: CASSIDRTGVSGTQYF; cdr3_nt: TGTGCCAGTAGTATAGATCGGACAGGGGTATCCGGGACCCAGTACTTC
d_call: NA; j_call: TRBJ2-3; clone_size: NA; v_call: TRBV7-7; cdr3_aa: CASSHGGYGADTQYF; cdr3_nt: TGTGCCAGCAGCCATGGGGGATATGGCGCAGATACGCAGTATTTT
d_call: TRBD1; j_call: TRBJ1-1; clone_size: NA; v_call: TRBV7-2; cdr3_aa: CASSLVGTGIAEAFF; cdr3_nt: TGTGCCAGCAGCTTAGTGGGGACAGGGATCGCTGAAGCTTTCTTT
d_call: NA; j_call: TRBJ2-1; clone_size: NA; v_call: TRBV3-1/TRBV3-2; cdr3_aa: CASSLSGTVDEQFF; cdr3_nt: TGTGCCAGCAGCCTTTCCGGGACGGTGGATGAGCAGTTCTTC
d_call: NA; j_call: TRBJ1-6; clone_size: NA; v_call: TRBV4-1; cdr3_aa: CASSQEPGRNNSPLHF; cdr3_nt: TGCGCCAGCAGCCAAGAGCCGGGTAGAAATAATTCACCCCTCCACTTT
d_call: NA; j_call: TRBJ1-5; clone_size: NA; v_call: TRBV28; cdr3_aa: CASSLFGHYSQPQHF; cdr3_nt: TGTGCCAGCAGTTTGTTCGGACATTATAGTCAGCCCCAGCATTTT
d_call: NA; j_call: TRBJ2-7; clone_size: NA; v_call: TRBV5-1; cdr3_aa: CASRFPGSSYEQYF; cdr3_nt: TGCGCCAGCAGATTCCCCGGAAGCTCCTACGAGCAGTACTTC
d_call: NA; j_call: TRBJ2-2; clone_size: NA; v_call: TRBV4-1; cdr3_aa: CASSQEDGTNTGELFF; cdr3_nt: TGCGCCAGCAGCCAAGAGGACGGGACTAACACCGGGGAGCTGTTTTTT
d_call: NA; j_call: TRBJ1-1; clone_size: NA; v_call: TRBV28; cdr3_aa: CASYLTGNTEAFF; cdr3_nt: TGTGCCAGCTACCTGACAGGGAACACTGAAGCTTTCTTT
d_call: NA; j_call: TRBJ2-3; clone_size: NA; v_call: TRBV4-3; cdr3_aa: CASSGVAASTDTQYF; cdr3_nt: TGCGCCAGCAGCGGGGTAGCAGCGAGCACAGATACGCAGTATTTT
d_call: NA; j_call: TRBJ2-7; clone_size: once; v_call: TRBV28; cdr3_aa: CASTPRGPYEQYF; cdr3_nt: TGTGCCAGCACTCCTCGGGGCCCTTACGAGCAGTACTTC
d_call: NA; j_call: TRBJ2-7; clone_size: NA; v_call: TRBV28; cdr3_aa: CASRDSVEGYEQYF; cdr3_nt: TGTGCCAGCCGAGACAGCGTCGAGGGCTACGAGCAGTACTTC
d_call: NA; j_call: TRBJ1-2; clone_size: NA; v_call: TRBV28; cdr3_aa: CASRGKAPYGYTF; cdr3_nt: TGTGCCAGCAGGGGGAAAGCGCCCTATGGCTACACCTTC
d_call: NA; j_call: TRBJ2-1; clone_size: NA; v_call: TRBV5-6; cdr3_aa: CASSHSGSYNEQFF; cdr3_nt: TGTGCCAGCAGCCATAGCGGCTCCTACAATGAGCAGTTCTTC
d_call: NA; j_call: TRBJ1-2; clone_size: NA; v_call: TRBV30; cdr3_aa: CAWSVGGSILAYTF; cdr3_nt: TGTGCCTGGAGTGTTGGGGGGAGTATTCTTGCCTACACCTTC
d_call: TRBD2; j_call: TRBJ2-1; clone_size: NA; v_call: TRBV6-6; cdr3_aa: CASSYQAGVYNEQFF; cdr3_nt: TGTGCCAGCAGTTACCAAGCGGGAGTCTACAATGAGCAGTTCTTC
d_call: NA; j_call: TRBJ1-6; clone_size: NA; v_call: TRBV28; cdr3_aa: CASSLGGGINSPLHF; cdr3_nt: TGTGCCAGCAGTTTAGGGGGGGGCATAAATTCACCCCTCCACTTT
d_call: TRBD1; j_call: TRBJ2-7; clone_size: NA; v_call: TRBV2; cdr3_aa: CASSDGRQGADEQYF; cdr3_nt: TGTGCCAGCAGTGATGGGAGACAGGGGGCCGACGAGCAGTACTTC
d_call: NA; j_call: TRBJ1-1; clone_size: NA; v_call: TRBV12-5; cdr3_aa: CASGLSTGQYMNTEAFF; cdr3_nt: TGTGCTAGTGGTTTGTCGACAGGACAATATATGAACACTGAAGCTTTCTTT
d_call: TRBD2; j_call: TRBJ2-7; clone_size: NA; v_call: TRBV3-1/TRBV3-2; cdr3_aa: CASSQATSGRARGEQYF; cdr3_nt: TGTGCCAGCAGCCAAGCGACTAGCGGGAGGGCCCGTGGCGAGCAGTACTTC
d_call: TRBD2; j_call: TRBJ2-3; clone_size: NA; v_call: TRBV27; cdr3_aa: CASSFLRSGSQNTQYF; cdr3_nt: TGTGCCAGCAGTTTCCTCAGAAGCGGGAGTCAAAATACGCAGTATTTT
d_call: NA; j_call: TRBJ2-1; clone_size: NA; v_call: TRBV15; cdr3_aa: CATSTGTDYNEQFF; cdr3_nt: TGTGCCACCAGCACAGGGACCGATTACAATGAGCAGTTCTTC
d_call: NA; j_call: TRBJ1-5; clone_size: NA; v_call: TRBV6-2/TRBV6-3; cdr3_aa: CASSYPGPQHF; cdr3_nt: TGTGCCAGCAGTTACCCCGGGCCCCAGCATTTT
d_call: NA; j_call: TRBJ2-1; clone_size: NA; v_call: TRBV12-3/TRBV12-4; cdr3_aa: CASSSGTGNEQFF; cdr3_nt: TGTGCCAGCAGTTCTGGGACGGGCAATGAGCAGTTCTTC